This TCR beta chain was obtained from a study of tumor and adjacent non-tumor tissue in lung cancer. About the research overall: Patients were aged about 30 to 80, 9 to 10 men and a handful of women, stage I to III. On average, productive TCRbeta reads reached about 4.17 million per sample. Whole-study results and caveats: Tumor TCR diversity, when higher, was linked to shorter survival.

In regard to this clonotype: Its antigen remains unidentified.

A modified ARM-PCR protocol with three rounds of nested PCR amplified TCRbeta. TCRdb analysed the multiplex PCR reads with MiXCR anew, one entry per CDR3 protein. The sample holds under 100,000 distinct CDR3 sequences, roughly 70% seen once. The CDR3 is made up of 14 amino acids. Looked up from germline, CDR1 is SGHDT and CDR2 is YYEEEE. The template was RNA from unsorted bulk tissue. Newly diagnosed lung cancer patients had thoracic surgery in China, August–late 2014, without prior chemotherapy. V gene TRBV5-6 combines with J gene TRBJ2-1; D possibly uses TRBD1 or TRBD2 (5 bases each). Sequencing used lung tumor tissue. This clonotype was obtained from a woman in her 70s with non-small cell lung cancer. The chain's CDR3 is CGSLGPQEEDEQFF. DNA of the CDR3: TGTGGCAGTTTGGGACCCCAGGAAGAGGATGAGCAGTTCTTC. Full variable domain (rest looked up from reference TRBV5-6 and TRBJ2-1): DAGVTQSPTHLIKTRGQQVTLRCSPKSGHDTVSWYQQALGQGPQFIFQYYEEEERQRGNFPDRFSGHQFPNYSSELNVNALLLGDSALYLCGSLGPQEEDEQFFGPGTRLTVL.